Listed below are T cell receptor beta chains from one sample, sequenced in a study of T cell changes during pregnancy in multiple sclerosis. TCRdb's table, derived via immunoSEQ multiplex PCR, lists solely in-frame clones and lacks some. The sample lists under 130,000 clones; just over 90% were seen once. Specimen: peripheral blood, collected after pregnancy. The receptor set was obtained from a female donor with multiple sclerosis, enrolled in a pregnancy study. CDR3s include the opening cysteine and the closing phenylalanine or tryptophan. Clone sizes are given selectively: once, few, many, or a class where the clone is expanded.

abundance: -; j_gene: TRBJ1-3; v_gene: TRBV27; CDR3aa: CASSLDGTGSGNTIYF
abundance: few; j_gene: TRBJ1-6; v_gene: TRBV4-1; CDR3aa: CASSQEEQVNSPLHF
abundance: -; j_gene: TRBJ1-3; v_gene: TRBV6-5; CDR3aa: CASRQLLGNTIYF
abundance: -; j_gene: TRBJ2-3; v_gene: TRBV9; CDR3aa: CASTLAGAADTQYF
abundance: -; j_gene: TRBJ2-3; v_gene: TRBV6-1; CDR3aa: CASRTGLAGTDTQYF
abundance: -; j_gene: TRBJ2-1; v_gene: TRBV7-2; CDR3aa: CASSFGFYNEQFF
abundance: -; j_gene: TRBJ2-3; v_gene: TRBV6-1; CDR3aa: CASSEFGTGTITDTQYF
abundance: -; j_gene: TRBJ1-2; v_gene: TRBV5-4; CDR3aa: CASSLAEEGKYTF
abundance: once; j_gene: TRBJ2-3; v_gene: TRBV5-1; CDR3aa: CASSSLASSTDTQYF
abundance: -; j_gene: TRBJ2-5; v_gene: TRBV19; CDR3aa: CASPDNQETQYF
abundance: -; j_gene: TRBJ2-5; v_gene: TRBV27; CDR3aa: CASRAWTGQETQYF
abundance: -; j_gene: TRBJ2-3; v_gene: TRBV9; CDR3aa: CARTLGRGPSTDTQYF
abundance: -; j_gene: TRBJ1-1; v_gene: TRBV25-1; CDR3aa: CASSEYGGNTEAFF
abundance: -; j_gene: TRBJ1-2; v_gene: TRBV5-4; CDR3aa: CASSLDQGYGYTF
abundance: -; j_gene: TRBJ1-2; v_gene: TRBV4-1; CDR3aa: CASSQDSGGNYGYTF
abundance: -; j_gene: TRBJ2-7; v_gene: TRBV7-8; CDR3aa: CASSATSYEQYF
abundance: -; j_gene: TRBJ2-5; v_gene: TRBV28; CDR3aa: CASRLWGGEQTQYF
abundance: -; j_gene: TRBJ1-1; v_gene: TRBV2; CDR3aa: CASRRGQGMIAFF